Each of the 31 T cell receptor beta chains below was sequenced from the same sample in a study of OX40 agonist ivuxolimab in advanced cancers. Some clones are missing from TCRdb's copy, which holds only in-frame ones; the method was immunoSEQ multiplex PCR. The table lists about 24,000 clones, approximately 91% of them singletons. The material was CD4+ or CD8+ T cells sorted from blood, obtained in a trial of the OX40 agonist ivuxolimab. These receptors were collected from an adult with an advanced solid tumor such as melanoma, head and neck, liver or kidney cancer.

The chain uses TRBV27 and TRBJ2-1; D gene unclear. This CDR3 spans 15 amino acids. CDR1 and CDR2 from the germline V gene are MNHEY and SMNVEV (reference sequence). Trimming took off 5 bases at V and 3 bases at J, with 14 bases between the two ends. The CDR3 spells CASSLTSPLYNEQFF. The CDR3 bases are TGTGCCAGCAGTCTTACTTCCCCCCTCTACAATGAGCAGTTCTTC.

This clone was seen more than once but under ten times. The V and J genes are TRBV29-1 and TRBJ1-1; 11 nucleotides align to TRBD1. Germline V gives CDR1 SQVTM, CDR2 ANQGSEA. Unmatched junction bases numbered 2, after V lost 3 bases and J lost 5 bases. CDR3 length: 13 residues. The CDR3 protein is CSVDRDRGTEAFF. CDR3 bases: TGCAGCGTTGATCGGGACAGGGGGACTGAAGCTTTCTTT. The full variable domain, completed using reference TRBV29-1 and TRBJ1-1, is SAVISQKPSRDICQRGTSLTIQCQVDSQVTMMFWYRQQPGQSLTLIATANQGSEATYESGFVIDKFPISRPNLTFSTLTVSNMSPEDSSIYLCSVDRDRGTEAFFGQGTRLTVV.

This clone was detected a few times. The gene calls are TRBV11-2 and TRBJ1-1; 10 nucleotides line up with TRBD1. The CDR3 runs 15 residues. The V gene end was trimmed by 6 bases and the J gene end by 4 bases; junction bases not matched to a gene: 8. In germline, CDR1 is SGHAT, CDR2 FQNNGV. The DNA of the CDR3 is TGTGCCAGCAGTATAGACAGGGGGCGAGGCACTGAAGCTTTCTTT. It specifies CASSIDRGRGTEAFF. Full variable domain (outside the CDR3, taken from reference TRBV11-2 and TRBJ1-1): EAGVAQSPRYKIIEKRQSVAFWCNPISGHATLYWYQQILGQGPKLLIQFQNNGVVDDSQLPKDRFSAERLKGVDSTLKIQPAKLEDSAVYLCASSIDRGRGTEAFFGQGTRLTVV.

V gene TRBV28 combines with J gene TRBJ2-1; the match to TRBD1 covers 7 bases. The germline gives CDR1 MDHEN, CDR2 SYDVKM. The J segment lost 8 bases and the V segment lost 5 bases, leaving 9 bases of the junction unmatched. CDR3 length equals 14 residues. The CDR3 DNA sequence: TGTGCCAGCAGTCTCATTACAGGGGCGGATGAGCAGTTCTTC. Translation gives CASSLITGADEQFF.

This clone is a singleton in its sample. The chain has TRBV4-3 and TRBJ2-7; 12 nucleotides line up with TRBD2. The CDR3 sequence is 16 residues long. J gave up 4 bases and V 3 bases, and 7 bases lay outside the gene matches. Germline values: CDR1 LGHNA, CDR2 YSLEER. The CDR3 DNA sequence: TGCGCCAGCAGCCAGTCTAGCGGGGGGGCGGGGTACGAGCAGTACTTC. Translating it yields CASSQSSGGAGYEQYF.

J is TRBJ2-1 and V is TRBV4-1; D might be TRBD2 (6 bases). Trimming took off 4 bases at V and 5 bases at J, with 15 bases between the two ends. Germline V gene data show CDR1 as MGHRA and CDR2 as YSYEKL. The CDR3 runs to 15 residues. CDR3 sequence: CASSPRLVGHNEQFF. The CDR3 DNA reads TGCGCCAGCAGCCCAAGACTAGTAGGTCACAATGAGCAGTTCTTC.

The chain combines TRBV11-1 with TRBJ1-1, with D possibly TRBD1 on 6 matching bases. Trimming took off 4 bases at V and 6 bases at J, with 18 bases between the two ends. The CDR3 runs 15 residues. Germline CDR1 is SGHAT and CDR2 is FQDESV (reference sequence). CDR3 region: CASSSQQGSRAEAFF. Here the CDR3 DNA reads TGTGCCAGCAGCTCTCAACAGGGCTCGCGGGCTGAAGCTTTCTTT.

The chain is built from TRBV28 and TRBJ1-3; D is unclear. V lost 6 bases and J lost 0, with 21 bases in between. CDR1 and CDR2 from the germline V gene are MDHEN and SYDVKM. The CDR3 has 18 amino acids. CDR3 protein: CASSPRLRKNRSGNTIYF. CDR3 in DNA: TGTGCCAGCAGCCCGAGGTTGCGCAAGAACCGCTCTGGAAACACCATATATTTT.

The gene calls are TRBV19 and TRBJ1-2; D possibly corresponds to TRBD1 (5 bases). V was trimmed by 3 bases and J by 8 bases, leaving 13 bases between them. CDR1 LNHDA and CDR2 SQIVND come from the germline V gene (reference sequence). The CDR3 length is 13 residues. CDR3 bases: TGTGCCAGTAGTATGGTTGAAAGGGGCGGCTACACCTTC. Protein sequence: CASSMVERGGYTF.

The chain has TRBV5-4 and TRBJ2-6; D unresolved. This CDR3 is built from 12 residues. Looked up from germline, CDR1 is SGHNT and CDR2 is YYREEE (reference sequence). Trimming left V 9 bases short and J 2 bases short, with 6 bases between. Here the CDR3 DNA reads TGTGCCATTTGGACTGGGGCCAACGTCCTGACTTTC. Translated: CAIWTGANVLTF.

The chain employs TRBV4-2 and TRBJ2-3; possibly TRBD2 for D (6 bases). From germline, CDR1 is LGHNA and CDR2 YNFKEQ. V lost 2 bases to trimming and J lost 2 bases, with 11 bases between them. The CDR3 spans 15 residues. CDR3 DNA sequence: TGTGCCAGCAGCCAATTAGCGGATCTCACAGATACGCAGTATTTT. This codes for CASSQLADLTDTQYF.

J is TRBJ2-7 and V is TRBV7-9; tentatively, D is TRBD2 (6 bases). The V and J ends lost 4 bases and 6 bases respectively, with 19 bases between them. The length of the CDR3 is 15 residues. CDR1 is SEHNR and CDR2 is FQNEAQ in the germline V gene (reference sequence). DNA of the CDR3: TGTGCCAGCAGCTCCTTACGGGGGAGTTGGGTCGAGCAGTACTTC. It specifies CASSSLRGSWVEQYF. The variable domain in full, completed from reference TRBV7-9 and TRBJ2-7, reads DTGVSQNPRHKITKRGQNVTFRCDPISEHNRLYWYRQTLGQGPEFLTYFQNEAQLEKSRLLSDRFSAERPKGSFSTLEIQRTEQGDSAMYLCASSSLRGSWVEQYFGPGTRLTVT.

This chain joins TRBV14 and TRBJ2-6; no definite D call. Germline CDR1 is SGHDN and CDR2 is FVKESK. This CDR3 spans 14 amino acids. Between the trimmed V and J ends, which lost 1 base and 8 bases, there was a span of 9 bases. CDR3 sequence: CASSQVGTSNVLTF. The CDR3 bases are TGTGCCAGCAGCCAAGTAGGTACCTCCAACGTCCTGACTTTC.

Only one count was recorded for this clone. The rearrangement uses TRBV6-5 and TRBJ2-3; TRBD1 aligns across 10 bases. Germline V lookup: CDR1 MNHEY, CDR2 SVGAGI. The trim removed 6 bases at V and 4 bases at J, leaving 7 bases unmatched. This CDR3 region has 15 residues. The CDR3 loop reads CASSPGQGGADTQYF. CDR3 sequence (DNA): TGTGCCAGCAGCCCCGGACAGGGGGGGGCAGATACGCAGTATTTT.

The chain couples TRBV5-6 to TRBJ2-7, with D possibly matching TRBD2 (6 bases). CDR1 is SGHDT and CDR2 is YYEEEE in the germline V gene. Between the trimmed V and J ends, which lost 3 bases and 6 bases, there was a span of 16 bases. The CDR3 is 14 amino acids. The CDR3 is CASSSIRTTFEQYF. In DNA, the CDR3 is TGTGCCAGCAGCTCGATCCGGACTACGTTCGAGCAGTACTTC.

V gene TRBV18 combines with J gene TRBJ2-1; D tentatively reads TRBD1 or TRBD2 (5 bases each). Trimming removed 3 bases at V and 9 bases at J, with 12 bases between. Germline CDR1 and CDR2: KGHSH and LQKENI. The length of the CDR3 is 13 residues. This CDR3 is CASSPGTLSEQFF. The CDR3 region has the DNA TGTGCCAGCTCACCCGGGACCTTAAGTGAGCAGTTCTTC.

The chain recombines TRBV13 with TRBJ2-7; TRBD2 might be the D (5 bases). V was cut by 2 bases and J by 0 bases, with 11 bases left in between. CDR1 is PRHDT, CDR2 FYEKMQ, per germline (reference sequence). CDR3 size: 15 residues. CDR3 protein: CASSLSGGSSYEQYF. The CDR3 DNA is TGTGCCAGCAGCTTATCAGGTGGGAGCTCCTACGAGCAGTACTTC. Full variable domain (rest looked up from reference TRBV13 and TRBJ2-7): AAGVIQSPRHLIKEKRETATLKCYPIPRHDTVYWYQQGPGQDPQFLISFYEKMQSDKGSIPDRFSAQQFSDYHSELNMSSLELGDSALYFCASSLSGGSSYEQYFGPGTRLTVT.

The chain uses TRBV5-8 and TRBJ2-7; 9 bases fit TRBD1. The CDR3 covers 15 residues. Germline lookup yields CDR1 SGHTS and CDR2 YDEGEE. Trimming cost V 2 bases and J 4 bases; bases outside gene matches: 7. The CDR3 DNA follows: TGTGCCAGCAGCTTAGGAACAGGGGGCGCGTACGAGCAGTACTTC. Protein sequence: CASSLGTGGAYEQYF.

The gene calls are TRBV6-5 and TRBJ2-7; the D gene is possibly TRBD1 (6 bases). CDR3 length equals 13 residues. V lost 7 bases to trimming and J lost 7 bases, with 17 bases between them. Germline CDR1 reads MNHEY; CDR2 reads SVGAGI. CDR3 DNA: TGTGCCAGCACAAAAACAGGGTTGGGAGAGCAGTACTTC. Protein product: CASTKTGLGEQYF.

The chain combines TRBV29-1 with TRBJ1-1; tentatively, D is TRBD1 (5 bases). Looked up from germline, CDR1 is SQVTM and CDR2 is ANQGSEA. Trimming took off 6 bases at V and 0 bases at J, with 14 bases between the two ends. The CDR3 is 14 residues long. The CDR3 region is CSVGRDYVNTEAFF. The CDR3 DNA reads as TGCAGCGTGGGCAGGGACTACGTGAACACTGAAGCTTTCTTT.

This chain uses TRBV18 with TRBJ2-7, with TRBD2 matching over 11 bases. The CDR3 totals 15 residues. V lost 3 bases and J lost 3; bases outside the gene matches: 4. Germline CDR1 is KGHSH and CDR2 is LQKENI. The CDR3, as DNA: TGTGCCAGCTCACCGGGTAGCGGGAGGGGCTACGAGCAGTACTTC. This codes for CASSPGSGRGYEQYF.

The CDR3 bases are TGTGCCAGCAGCTTGATTCCAGGACTGGGGTTCACCGGGGAGCTGTTTTTT. Residues: CASSLIPGLGFTGELFF. The chain couples TRBV5-5 to TRBJ2-2; possible D gene TRBD2, 5 bases. CDR3 length: 17 amino acids. The ends were cut back, 1 base at V and 4 bases at J, with 17 bases in the middle. Germline V gene sequence: CDR1 SGHKS, CDR2 YYEKEE (reference sequence).

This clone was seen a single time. CDR3 amino acids: CASSVEGLAGENNEQFF. Written as DNA, the CDR3 is TGTGCCAGCAGCGTAGAGGGACTAGCGGGAGAGAACAATGAGCAGTTCTTC. The J gene is TRBJ2-1, the V gene TRBV9; 14 bases fit TRBD2. The CDR3 has 17 amino acids. Germline-derived CDR1 and CDR2 are SGDLS and YYNGEE. V lost 0 bases and J lost 5; bases outside the gene matches: 4.

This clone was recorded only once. The CDR3 is CASSPAAEQYF. The CDR3 DNA reads TGTGCCAGCAGTCCAGCGGCAGAGCAGTACTTC. The chain employs TRBV6-1 and TRBJ2-7, with D possibly being TRBD2 (5 bases). The germline V gene has CDR1 MNHNS and CDR2 SASEGT. The CDR3 totals 11 residues. V was trimmed by 5 bases and J by 7 bases, leaving 9 bases between them.

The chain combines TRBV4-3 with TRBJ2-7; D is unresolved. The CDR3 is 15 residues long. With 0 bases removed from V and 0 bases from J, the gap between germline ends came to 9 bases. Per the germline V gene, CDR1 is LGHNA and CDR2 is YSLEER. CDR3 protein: CASSQEAVASYEQYF. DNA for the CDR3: TGCGCCAGCAGCCAAGAGGCAGTAGCCTCCTACGAGCAGTACTTC.

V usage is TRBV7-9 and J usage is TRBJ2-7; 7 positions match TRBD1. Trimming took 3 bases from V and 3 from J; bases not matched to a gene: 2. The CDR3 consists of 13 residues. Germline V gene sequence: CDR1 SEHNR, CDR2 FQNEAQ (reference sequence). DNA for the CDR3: TGTGCCAGCAGCTTTGCAGGGGGCTACGAGCAGTACTTC. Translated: CASSFAGGYEQYF.

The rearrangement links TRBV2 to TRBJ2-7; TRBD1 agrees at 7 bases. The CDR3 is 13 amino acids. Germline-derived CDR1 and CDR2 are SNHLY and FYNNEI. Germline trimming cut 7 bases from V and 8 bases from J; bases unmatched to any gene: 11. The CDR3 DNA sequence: TGTGCCAGCAAAGGGACAGTCCTCGCAAAGCAGTACTTC. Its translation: CASKGTVLAKQYF.

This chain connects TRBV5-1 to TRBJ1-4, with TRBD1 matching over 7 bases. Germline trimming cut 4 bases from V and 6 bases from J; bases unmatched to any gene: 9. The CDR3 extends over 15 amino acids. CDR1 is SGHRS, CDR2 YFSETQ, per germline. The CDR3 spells CASSPGTAGDEKLFF. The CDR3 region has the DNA TGCGCCAGCAGCCCGGGGACAGCGGGAGATGAAAAACTGTTTTTT.

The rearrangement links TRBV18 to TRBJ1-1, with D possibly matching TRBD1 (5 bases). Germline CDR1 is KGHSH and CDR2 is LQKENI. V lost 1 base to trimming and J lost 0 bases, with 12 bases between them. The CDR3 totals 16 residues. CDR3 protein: CASSPQGPLVNTEAFF. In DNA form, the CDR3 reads TGTGCCAGCTCACCACAGGGACCGCTAGTGAACACTGAAGCTTTCTTT.

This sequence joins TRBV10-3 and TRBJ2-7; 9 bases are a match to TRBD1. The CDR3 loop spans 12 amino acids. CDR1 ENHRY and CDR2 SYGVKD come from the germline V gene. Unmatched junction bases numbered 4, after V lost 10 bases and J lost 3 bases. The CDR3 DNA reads TGTGCCAGTACGGACAGGGGCTACGAGCAGTACTTC. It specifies CASTDRGYEQYF.

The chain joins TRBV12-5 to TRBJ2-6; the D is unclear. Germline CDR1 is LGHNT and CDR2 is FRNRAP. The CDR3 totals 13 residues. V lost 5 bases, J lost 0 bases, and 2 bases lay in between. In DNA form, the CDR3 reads TGTGCTAGTGGTCTCTCTGGGGCCAACGTCCTGACTTTC. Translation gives CASGLSGANVLTF.